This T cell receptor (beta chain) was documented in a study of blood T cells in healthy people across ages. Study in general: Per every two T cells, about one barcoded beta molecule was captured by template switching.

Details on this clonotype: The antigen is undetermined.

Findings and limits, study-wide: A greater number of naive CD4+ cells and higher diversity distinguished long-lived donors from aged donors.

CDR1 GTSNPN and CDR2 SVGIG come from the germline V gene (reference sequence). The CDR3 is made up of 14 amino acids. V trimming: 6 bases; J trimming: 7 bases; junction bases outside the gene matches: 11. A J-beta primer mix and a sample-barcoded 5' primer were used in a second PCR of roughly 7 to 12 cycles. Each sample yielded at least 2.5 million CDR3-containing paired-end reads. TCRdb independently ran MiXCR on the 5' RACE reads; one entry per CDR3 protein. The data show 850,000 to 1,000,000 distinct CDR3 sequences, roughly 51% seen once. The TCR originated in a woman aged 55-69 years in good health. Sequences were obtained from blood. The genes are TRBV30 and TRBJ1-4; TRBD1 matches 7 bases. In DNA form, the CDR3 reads TGTGCCTGCACTCGGACAGGCCTCCGTGAAAAACTGTTTTTT. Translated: CACTRTGLREKLFF.